This T cell receptor beta chain derives from a study of T cells expressing NK-cell markers. The CDR3 runs 14 residues. Germline lookup yields CDR1 LNHDA and CDR2 SQIVND (reference sequence). General study findings and limits: Also leading the CD3+CD56-NKG2C+ fraction in several donors were these clonotypes. The contribution of dominant NKG2C+ clonotypes to CD8+ T cells in roughly six donors was roughly 1.0-7.5%.

As regards this clonotype: Its antigen is unknown.

Generation of TCR beta cDNA was performed by 5'RACE template switching incorporating UMIs. TCRdb reanalyzed the 5' RACE reads, giving one entry per CDR3 protein sequence and no DNA. Listed are roughly 450,000 distinct CDR3 sequences; 1.4% falls within the top ten. Sample: blood T cells: a sorted CD56 or NKG2C T cell subset, CD4+ or CD8+ T cells, or bulk PBMC T cells (not recorded which). The clonotype originates from a woman aged 50 to 65 in good health. This sequence joins TRBV19 and TRBJ2-3; TCRdb names TRBD2, which stays unverified in the absence of DNA. This CDR3 reads CASSIEREVDTQYF.